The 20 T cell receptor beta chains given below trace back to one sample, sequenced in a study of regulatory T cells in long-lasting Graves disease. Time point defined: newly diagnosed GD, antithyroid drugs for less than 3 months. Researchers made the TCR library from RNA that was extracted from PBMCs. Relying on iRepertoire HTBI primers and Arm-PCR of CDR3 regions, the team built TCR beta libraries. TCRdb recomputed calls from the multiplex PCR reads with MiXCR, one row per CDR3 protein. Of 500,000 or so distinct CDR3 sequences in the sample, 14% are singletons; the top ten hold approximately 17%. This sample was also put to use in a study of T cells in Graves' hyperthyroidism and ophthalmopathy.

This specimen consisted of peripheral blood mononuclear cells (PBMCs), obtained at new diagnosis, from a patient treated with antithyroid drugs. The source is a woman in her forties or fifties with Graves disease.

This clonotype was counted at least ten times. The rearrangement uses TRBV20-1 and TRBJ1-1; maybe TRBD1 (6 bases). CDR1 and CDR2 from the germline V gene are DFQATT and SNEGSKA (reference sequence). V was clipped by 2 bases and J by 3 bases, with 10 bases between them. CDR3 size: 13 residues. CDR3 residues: CSARIPGDTEAFF. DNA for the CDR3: TGCAGTGCTAGAATTCCAGGGGACACTGAAGCTTTCTTT.

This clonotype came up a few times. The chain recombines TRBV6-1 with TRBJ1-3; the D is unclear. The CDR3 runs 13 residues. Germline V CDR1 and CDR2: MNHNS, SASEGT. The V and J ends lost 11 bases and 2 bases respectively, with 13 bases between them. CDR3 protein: CAAGSVAGNTIYF. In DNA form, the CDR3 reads TGTGCCGCGGGGAGTGTAGCTGGAAACACCATATATTTT.

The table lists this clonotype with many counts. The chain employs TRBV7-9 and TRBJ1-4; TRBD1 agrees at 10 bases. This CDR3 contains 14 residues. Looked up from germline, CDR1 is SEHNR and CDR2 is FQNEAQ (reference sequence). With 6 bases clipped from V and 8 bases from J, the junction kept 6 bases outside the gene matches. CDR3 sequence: CASSKTGGYEKLFF. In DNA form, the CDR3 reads TGTGCCAGCAGTAAGACAGGGGGCTACGAAAAACTGTTTTTT. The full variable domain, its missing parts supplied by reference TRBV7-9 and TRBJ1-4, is DTGVSQNPRHKITKRGQNVTFRCDPISEHNRLYWYRQTLGQGPEFLTYFQNEAQLEKSRLLSDRFSAERPKGSFSTLEIQRTEQGDSAMYLCASSKTGGYEKLFFGSGTQLSVL.

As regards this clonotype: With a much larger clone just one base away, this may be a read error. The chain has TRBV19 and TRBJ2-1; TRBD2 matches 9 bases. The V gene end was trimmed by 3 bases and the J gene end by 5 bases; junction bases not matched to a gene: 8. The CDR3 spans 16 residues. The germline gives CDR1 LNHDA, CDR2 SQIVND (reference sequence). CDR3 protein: CASSILAGGRNNEQFF. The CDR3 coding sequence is TGTGCCAGTAGTATCCTGGCGGGAGGGCGGAACAATGAGCAGTTCTTC.

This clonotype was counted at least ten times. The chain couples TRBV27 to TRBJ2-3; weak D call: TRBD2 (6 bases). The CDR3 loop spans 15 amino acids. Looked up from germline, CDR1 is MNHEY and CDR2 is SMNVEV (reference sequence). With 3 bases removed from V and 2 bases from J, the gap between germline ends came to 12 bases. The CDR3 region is CASSFVAEFTDTQYF. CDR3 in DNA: TGTGCCAGCAGTTTCGTAGCGGAATTCACAGATACGCAGTATTTT.

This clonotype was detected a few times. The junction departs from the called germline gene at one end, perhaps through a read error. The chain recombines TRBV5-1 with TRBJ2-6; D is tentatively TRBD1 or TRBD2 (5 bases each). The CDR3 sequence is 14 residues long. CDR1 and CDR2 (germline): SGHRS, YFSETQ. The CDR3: CASSEGSGADVLTF. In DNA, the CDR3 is TGCGCCAGCAGCGAGGGTTCTGGGGCCGACGTCCTGACTTTC.

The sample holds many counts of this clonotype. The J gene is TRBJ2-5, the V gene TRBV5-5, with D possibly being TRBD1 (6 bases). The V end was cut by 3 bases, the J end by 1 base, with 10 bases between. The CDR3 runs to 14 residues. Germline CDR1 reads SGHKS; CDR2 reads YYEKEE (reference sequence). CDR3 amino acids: CASSSHRVQETQYF. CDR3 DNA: TGTGCCAGCAGCTCCCACAGGGTCCAAGAGACCCAGTACTTC.

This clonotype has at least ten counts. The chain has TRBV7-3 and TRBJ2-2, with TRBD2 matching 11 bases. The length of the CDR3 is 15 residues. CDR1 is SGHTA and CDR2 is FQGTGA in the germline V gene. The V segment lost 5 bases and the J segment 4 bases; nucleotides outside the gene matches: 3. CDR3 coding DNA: TGTGCCAGCAGCAAAGGACTAGCGGGCACCGGGGAGCTGTTTTTT. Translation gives CASSKGLAGTGELFF.

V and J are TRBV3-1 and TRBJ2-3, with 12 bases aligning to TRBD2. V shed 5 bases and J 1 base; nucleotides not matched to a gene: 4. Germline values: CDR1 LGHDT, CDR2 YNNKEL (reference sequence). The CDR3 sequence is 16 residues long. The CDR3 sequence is CASSVGLAGRTDTQYF. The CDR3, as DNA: TGTGCCAGCAGCGTAGGACTAGCGGGGCGCACAGATACGCAGTATTTT.

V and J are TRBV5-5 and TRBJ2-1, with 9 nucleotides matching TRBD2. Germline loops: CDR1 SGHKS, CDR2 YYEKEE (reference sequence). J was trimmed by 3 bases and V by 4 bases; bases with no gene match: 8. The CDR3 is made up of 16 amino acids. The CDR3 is CASSQEGTSYYNEQFF. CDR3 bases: TGTGCCAGCAGCCAAGAAGGGACTAGCTACTACAATGAGCAGTTCTTC.

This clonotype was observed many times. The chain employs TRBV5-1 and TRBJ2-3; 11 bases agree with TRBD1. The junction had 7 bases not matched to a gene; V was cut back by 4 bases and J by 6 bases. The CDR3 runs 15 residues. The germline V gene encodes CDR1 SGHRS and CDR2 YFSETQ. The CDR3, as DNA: TGCGCCAGCAGCCCGGACAGGGGGCGCCTCGATACGCAGTATTTT. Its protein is CASSPDRGRLDTQYF. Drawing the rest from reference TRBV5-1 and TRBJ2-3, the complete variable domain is KAGVTQTPRYLIKTRGQQVTLSCSPISGHRSVSWYQQTPGQGLQFLFEYFSETQRNKGNFPGRFSGRQFSNSRSEMNVSTLELGDSALYLCASSPDRGRLDTQYFGPGTRLTVL.

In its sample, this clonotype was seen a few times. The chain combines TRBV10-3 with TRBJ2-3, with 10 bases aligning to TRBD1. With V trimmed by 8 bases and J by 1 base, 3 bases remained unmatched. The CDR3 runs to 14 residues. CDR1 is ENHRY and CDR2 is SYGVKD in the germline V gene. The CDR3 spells CAISGTGGTDTQYF. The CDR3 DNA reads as TGTGCCATCTCAGGGACAGGGGGCACAGATACGCAGTATTTT.

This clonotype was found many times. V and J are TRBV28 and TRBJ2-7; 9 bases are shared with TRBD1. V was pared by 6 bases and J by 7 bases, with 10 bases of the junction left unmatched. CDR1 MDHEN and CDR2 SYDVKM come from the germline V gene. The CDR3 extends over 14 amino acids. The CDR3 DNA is TGTGCCAGCAGACAGACAGGGGGGAGCGGGGAGCAGTACTTC. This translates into CASRQTGGSGEQYF.

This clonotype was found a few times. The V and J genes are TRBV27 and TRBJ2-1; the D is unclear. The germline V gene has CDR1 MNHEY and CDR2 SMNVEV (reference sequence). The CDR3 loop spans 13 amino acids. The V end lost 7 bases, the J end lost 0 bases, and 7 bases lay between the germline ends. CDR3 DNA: TGTGCCAGCAAGATTAGCTCCTACAATGAGCAGTTCTTC. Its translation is CASKISSYNEQFF.

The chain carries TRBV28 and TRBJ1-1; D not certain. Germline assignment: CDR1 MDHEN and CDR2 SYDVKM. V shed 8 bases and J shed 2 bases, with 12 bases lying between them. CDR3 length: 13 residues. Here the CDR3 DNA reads TGTGCCAGCCAAGGGCACGCCAACACTGAAGCTTTCTTT. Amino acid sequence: CASQGHANTEAFF.

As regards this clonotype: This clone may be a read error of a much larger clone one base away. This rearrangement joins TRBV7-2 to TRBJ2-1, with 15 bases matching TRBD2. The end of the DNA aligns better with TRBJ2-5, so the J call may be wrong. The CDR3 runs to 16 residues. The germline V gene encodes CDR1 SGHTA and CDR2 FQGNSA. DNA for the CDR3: TGTGCCAGCAGCTTAGTGCGGACTAGCGGGAGGGGGACCCAGTACTTC. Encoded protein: CASSLVRTSGRGTQYF.

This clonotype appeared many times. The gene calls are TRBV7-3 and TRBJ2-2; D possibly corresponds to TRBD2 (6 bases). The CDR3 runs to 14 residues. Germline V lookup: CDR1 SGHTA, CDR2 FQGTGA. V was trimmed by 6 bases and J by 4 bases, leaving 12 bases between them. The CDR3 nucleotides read TGTGCCAGCAGTTCGGGACTCACCACCGGGGAGCTGTTTTTT. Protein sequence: CASSSGLTTGELFF.

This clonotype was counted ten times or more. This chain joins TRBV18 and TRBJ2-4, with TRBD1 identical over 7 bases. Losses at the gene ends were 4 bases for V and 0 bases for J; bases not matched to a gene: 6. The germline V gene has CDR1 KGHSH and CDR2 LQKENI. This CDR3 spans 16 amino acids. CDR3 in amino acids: CASSLYGQEAKNIQYF. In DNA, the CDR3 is TGTGCCAGCTCACTATACGGACAGGAAGCCAAAAACATTCAGTACTTC. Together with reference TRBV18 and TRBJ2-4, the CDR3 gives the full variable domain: NAGVMQNPRHLVRRRGQEARLRCSPMKGHSHVYWYRQLPEEGLKFMVYLQKENIIDESGMPKERFSAEFPKEGPSILRIQQVVRGDSAAYFCASSLYGQEAKNIQYFGAGTRLSVL.

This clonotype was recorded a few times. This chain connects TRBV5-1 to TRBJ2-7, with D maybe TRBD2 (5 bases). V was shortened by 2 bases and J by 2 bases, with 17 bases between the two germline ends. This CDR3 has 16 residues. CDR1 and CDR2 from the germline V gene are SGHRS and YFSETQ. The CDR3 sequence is CASSFMSGEGPYEQYF. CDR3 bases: TGCGCCAGCAGCTTTATGTCTGGAGAGGGCCCCTACGAGCAGTACTTC.

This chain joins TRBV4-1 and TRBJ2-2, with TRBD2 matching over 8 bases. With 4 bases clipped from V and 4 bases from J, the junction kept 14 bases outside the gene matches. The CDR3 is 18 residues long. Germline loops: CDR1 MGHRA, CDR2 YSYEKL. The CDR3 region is CASSRLSGTRSPTGELFF. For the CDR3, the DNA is TGCGCCAGCAGCCGTTTGTCCGGGACTAGAAGTCCCACCGGGGAGCTGTTTTTT.